This T cell receptor beta chain was recorded in a study of tumor and adjacent non-tumor tissue in lung cancer. On this clonotype: Likely a read error: the CDR3 ends without its conserved phenylalanine or tryptophan. The DNA is left out, because the CDR3 cannot be placed on it with certainty; the CDR3 is given as TCRdb lists it.

No cell sorting was done before RNA was extracted from the tissue. Between August and November 2014, newly diagnosed, chemotherapy-naive lung cancer patients underwent thoracic surgery in China. The CDR3 sequence runs 14 residues, both termini included. CDR1 and CDR2 (germline): SGHAT, FQNNGV. A modified ARM-PCR protocol with three rounds of nested PCR amplified TCRbeta. TCRdb reprocessed the multiplex PCR reads with MiXCR, giving one entry per CDR3 protein. The profile shows tens of thousands of distinct CDR3 sequences, around 74% of them singletons. This chain joins TRBV11-2 and TRBJ2-3. Sequencing was performed on lung tumor tissue. This clonotype originated in a woman in her fifties or sixties with non-small cell lung cancer. The CDR3 loop is CANSPTYGTDTHYL.